This is a list of T cell receptor beta chains from one sample in a study of T-cell memory formation after mild COVID-19. TCRdb redid the calling of the 5' RACE reads with MiXCR, one entry per CDR3 protein. The repertoire includes about 260,000 distinct CDR3 sequences, 15% to 20% of them detected once, and 22% sits in the top ten. The sample consisted of PBMCs or a T cell subset sorted from them (not recorded which). Receptors originate from a man aged 18-30 years who had mild COVID-19 (a few samples of this study predate the infection). Cell type and time point are not known. Each CDR3 is given with its conserved first and last residue. A D gene is named only where the DNA matches it firmly. The size entry is marked missing in some rows and otherwise reads once, few, many or a size class.

TRBV20-1	TRBJ2-3	TRBD2	few	TGCAGTGCATACCGGACTAGCGGAAGCACAGATACGCAGTATTTT	CSAYRTSGSTDTQYF
TRBV2	TRBJ2-5	TRBD2	.	TGTGCCAGCAGTGAAGTTCTAGCGGGGAGGAAGACCCAGTACTTC	CASSEVLAGRKTQYF
TRBV7-6	TRBJ2-3	TRBD2	.	TGTGCCAGCAGCTATTTAGCGGGGGGCAGCAGGGATACGCAGTATTTT	CASSYLAGGSRDTQYF
TRBV7-2	TRBJ2-1	.	few	TGTGCCAGCAGCTCCGACAGTTTTAGACGGTTCTTC	CASSSDSFRRFF
TRBV7-2	TRBJ2-1	TRBD2	many	TGTGCCAGCAGCTCCAGACTAGCGGGGGATTACAATGAGCAGTTCTTC	CASSSRLAGDYNEQFF
TRBV30	TRBJ2-3	.	.	TGTGCCTGGATGAGGGGGGGCACAGATACGCAGTATTTT	CAWMRGGTDTQYF
TRBV7-6	TRBJ2-7	.	.	TGTGCCAGCAGGGACGGGACCTCCTACGAGCAGTACTTC	CASRDGTSYEQYF
TRBV6-2/TRBV6-3	TRBJ1-1	.	many	TGTGCCAGCAGGTGGGGCGCCGACACTGAAGCTTTCTTT	CASRWGADTEAFF
TRBV7-2	TRBJ1-2	.	.	TGTGCCAGCAGCCCTAGGGGTCGTGGCTACACCTTC	CASSPRGRGYTF
TRBV6-2/TRBV6-3	TRBJ1-1	.	.	TGTGCCAGCCGGAGGACAGCCCTTATGGCTGAAGCTTTCTTT	CASRRTALMAEAFF
TRBV19	TRBJ2-3	TRBD2	many	TGTGCCAGTAGTCGACTAGCGGGGGGCCTCACAGATACGCAGTATTTT	CASSRLAGGLTDTQYF
TRBV6-5	TRBJ2-3	TRBD2	.	TGTGCCAGCAGAAAAAGCGGGGTTAGCACAGATACGCAGTATTTT	CASRKSGVSTDTQYF
TRBV5-1	TRBJ1-5	.	.	TGCGCCAGCAGCTCTGGATTAAATCAGCCCCAGCATTTT	CASSSGLNQPQHF
TRBV20-1	TRBJ2-7	.	.	TGCAGTGCCAGACCACGGCTGGGGTCTCTCGAGCAGTACTTC	CSARPRLGSLEQYF
TRBV20-1	TRBJ2-5	TRBD2	.	TGCAGTGCTAGCTGGCGGGGGCAAGAGACCCAGTACTTC	CSASWRGQETQYF
TRBV7-2	TRBJ2-5	TRBD2	.	TGTGCCAGCAGATATAGCGGGGACCAAGAGACCCAGTACTTC	CASRYSGDQETQYF
TRBV2	TRBJ2-1	TRBD1	once	TGTGCCAGCAGTGTTCGGACAGGGTACAATGAGCAGTTCTTC	CASSVRTGYNEQFF
TRBV13	TRBJ1-1	.	few	TGTGCCAGCAGCTTAGGGGGACCGGAGAACACTGAAGCTTTCTTT	CASSLGGPENTEAFF
TRBV7-2	TRBJ1-1	.	.	TGTGCCAGCAGCTTAGTTAAAACTGAAGCTTTCTTT	CASSLVKTEAFF
TRBV7-8	TRBJ1-1	.	.	TGTGCCAGCAGCTTAGATCGAAGACGTGAAGCTTTCTTT	CASSLDRRREAFF
TRBV4-3	TRBJ1-1	TRBD1	few	TGCGCCAGCAGCCAAGATCCAGGGGGATGGACTGAAGCTTTCTTT	CASSQDPGGWTEAFF
TRBV7-2	TRBJ1-2	TRBD1	few	TGTGCCAGCAGCCAGACAGGGTACTATGGCTACACCTTC	CASSQTGYYGYTF
TRBV7-3	TRBJ2-1	.	.	TGTGCCAGCAGCTTAGAGGCAGGGCTGTATGAGCAGTTCTTC	CASSLEAGLYEQFF
TRBV9	TRBJ2-5	TRBD2	.	TGTGCCAGCAGCGCCCGGGGGGGAGAGACCCAGTACTTC	CASSARGGETQYF
TRBV11-2	TRBJ1-2	.	few	TGTGCCAGCAGCTTGACCCAGGGATTCTATGGCTACACCTTC	CASSLTQGFYGYTF
TRBV5-4	TRBJ2-3	TRBD2	.	TGTGCCAGCATCCTAGCGGGGGCCTTGCCAGATACGCAGTATTTT	CASILAGALPDTQYF
TRBV6-5	TRBJ1-1	.	once	TGTGCCAGCAGAAAAGGGGAAAGGAACACTGAAGCTTTCTTT	CASRKGERNTEAFF
TRBV7-6	TRBJ2-2	TRBD2	.	TGTGCCAGCAGCTTCGGAGCGGGGCACGCGAACACCGGGGAGCTGTTTTTT	CASSFGAGHANTGELFF